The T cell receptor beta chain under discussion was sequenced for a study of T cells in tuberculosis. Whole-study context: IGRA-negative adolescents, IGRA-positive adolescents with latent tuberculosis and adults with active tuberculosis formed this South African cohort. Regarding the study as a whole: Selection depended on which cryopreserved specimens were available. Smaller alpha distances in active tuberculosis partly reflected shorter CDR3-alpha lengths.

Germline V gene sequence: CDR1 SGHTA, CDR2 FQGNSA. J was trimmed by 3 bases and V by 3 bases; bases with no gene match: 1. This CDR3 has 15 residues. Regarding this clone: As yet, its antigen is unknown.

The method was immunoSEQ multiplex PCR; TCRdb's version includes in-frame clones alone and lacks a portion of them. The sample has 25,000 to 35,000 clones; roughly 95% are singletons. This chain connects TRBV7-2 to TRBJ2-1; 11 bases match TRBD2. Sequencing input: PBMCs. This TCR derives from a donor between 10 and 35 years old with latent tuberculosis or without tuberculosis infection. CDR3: CASSFSGGGYNEQFF. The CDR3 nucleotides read TGTGCCAGCAGCTTTAGCGGGGGGGGCTACAATGAGCAGTTCTTC.